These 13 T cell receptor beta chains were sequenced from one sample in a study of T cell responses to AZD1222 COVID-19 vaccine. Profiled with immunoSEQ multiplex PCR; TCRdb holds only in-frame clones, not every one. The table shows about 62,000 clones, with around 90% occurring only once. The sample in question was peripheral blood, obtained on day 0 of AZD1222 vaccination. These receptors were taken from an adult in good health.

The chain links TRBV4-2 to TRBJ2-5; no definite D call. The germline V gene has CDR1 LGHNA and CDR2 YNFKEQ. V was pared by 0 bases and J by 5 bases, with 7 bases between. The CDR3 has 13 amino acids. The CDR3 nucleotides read TGTGCCAGCAGCCAAGAGTCCCGGGAGACCCAGTACTTC. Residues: CASSQESRETQYF.

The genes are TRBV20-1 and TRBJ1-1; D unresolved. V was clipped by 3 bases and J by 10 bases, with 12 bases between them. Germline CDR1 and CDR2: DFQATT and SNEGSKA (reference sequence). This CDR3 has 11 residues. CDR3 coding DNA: TGCAGTGCTAGCCCTAGCCGTCCAGCTTTCTTT. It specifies CSASPSRPAFF.

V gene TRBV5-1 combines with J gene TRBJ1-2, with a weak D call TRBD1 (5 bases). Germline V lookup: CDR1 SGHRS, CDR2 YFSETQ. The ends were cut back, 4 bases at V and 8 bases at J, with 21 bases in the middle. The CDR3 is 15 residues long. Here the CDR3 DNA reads TGCGCCAGCAGCCCGGGGACTCAGGGCGTTAAAGGCTACACCTTC. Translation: CASSPGTQGVKGYTF.

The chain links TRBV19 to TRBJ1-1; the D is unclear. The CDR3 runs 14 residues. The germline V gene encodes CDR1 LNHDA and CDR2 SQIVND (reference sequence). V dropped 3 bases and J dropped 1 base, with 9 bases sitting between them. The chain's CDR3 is CASSMKGGNTEAFF. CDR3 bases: TGTGCCAGTAGTATGAAGGGTGGGAACACTGAAGCTTTCTTT.

The CDR3 reads CASSYGGVGNEQFF. CDR3 sequence (DNA): TGTGCCAGCAGTTACGGGGGGGTTGGCAATGAGCAGTTCTTC. The rearrangement uses TRBV6-6 and TRBJ2-1, with 7 bases matching TRBD2. The V gene's germline CDR1 is MNHNY and CDR2 SVGAGI (reference sequence). The junction had 4 bases not matched to a gene; V was cut back by 2 bases and J by 6 bases. The length of the CDR3 is 14 residues.

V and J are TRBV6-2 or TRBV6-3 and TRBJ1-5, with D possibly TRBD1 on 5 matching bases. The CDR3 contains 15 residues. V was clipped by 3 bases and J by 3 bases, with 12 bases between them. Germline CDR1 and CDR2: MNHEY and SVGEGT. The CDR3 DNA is TGTGCCAGCAGTTATGGGGGACCCAACAATCAGCCCCAGCATTTT. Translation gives CASSYGGPNNQPQHF.

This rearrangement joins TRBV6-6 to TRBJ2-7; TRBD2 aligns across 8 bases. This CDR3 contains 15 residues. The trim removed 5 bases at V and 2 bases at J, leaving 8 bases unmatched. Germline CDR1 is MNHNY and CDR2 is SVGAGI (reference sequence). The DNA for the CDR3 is TGTGCCAGCAGTACCCCGGGAGGGCCTACCTACGAGCAGTACTTC. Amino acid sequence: CASSTPGGPTYEQYF.

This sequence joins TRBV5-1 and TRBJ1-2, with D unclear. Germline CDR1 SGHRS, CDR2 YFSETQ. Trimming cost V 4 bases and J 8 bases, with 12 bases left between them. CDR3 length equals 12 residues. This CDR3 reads CASSPDGSGYTF. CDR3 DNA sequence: TGCGCCAGCAGCCCCGACGGGTCCGGCTACACCTTC.

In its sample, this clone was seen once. The CDR3 reads CASSIVRGSNTGELFF. Here the CDR3 DNA reads TGTGCCAGTAGTATCGTGCGGGGGTCAAACACCGGGGAGCTGTTTTTT. The chain joins TRBV19 to TRBJ2-2, with 7 bases matching TRBD2. The CDR3 runs 16 residues. J lost 2 bases, V lost 3 bases, and 6 bases had no gene match. Germline CDR1 reads LNHDA; CDR2 reads SQIVND (reference sequence).

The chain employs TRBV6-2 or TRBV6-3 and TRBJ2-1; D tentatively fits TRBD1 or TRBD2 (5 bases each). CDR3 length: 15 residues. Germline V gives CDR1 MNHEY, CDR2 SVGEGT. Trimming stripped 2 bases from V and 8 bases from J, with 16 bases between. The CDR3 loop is CASSYPTGTIDEQFF. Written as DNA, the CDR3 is TGTGCCAGCAGTTACCCTACGGGGACGATCGATGAGCAGTTCTTC.

The CDR3 is CASGESRGATDTQYF. CDR3 coding DNA: TGTGCCAGCGGGGAATCGCGGGGGGCGACAGATACGCAGTATTTT. This chain joins TRBV6-5 and TRBJ2-3; 8 bases map to TRBD2. This CDR3 has 15 amino acids. V dropped 8 bases and J dropped 3; count of bases not matched to a gene: 10. The germline V gene encodes CDR1 MNHEY and CDR2 SVGAGI.

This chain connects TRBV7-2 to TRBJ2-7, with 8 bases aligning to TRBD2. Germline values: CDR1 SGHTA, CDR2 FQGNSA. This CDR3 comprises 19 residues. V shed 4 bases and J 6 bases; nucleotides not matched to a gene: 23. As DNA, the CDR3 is TGTGCCAGCAGCTCAATCCGAGGTGATAGCGGGGCGGCGGCCTTCGAGCAGTACTTC. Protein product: CASSSIRGDSGAAAFEQYF.

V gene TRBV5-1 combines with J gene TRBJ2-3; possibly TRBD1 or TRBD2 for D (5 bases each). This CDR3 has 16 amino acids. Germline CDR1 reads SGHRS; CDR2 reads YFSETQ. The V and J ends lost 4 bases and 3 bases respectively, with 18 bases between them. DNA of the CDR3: TGCGCCAGCAGCGCCGTTGGGACCCCAGAGACAGATACGCAGTATTTT. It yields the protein CASSAVGTPETDTQYF.